The 28 T cell receptor beta chains listed next were all sequenced from one sample in a study of CD8+ T cells in alopecia areata. Extracted from the samples, RNA was reverse transcribed into cDNA to serve as the sequencing template. Profiling relied on immunoSEQ multiplex PCR, and the TCRdb table lists in-frame clones only, not all of them. In the table there are 100,000 to 150,000 clones, more than 40% of which are singletons. The sample consisted of CD8+ T cells sorted from blood, taken at week 0. The receptors were sampled from a human donor with alopecia areata.

The chain recombines TRBV6-5 with TRBJ2-2, with D perhaps matching TRBD2 (6 bases). The CDR3 is 15 residues long. V was pared by 5 bases and J by 2 bases, with 12 bases between. Germline V CDR1 and CDR2: MNHEY, SVGAGI. The CDR3 sequence: CASSGGLSNTGELFF. The CDR3 bases are TGTGCCAGCAGTGGGGGACTTTCCAACACCGGGGAGCTGTTTTTT.

This clone was detected only a few times. The chain has TRBV29-1 and TRBJ2-5; 8 nucleotides line up with TRBD2. The CDR3 has 14 residues. Germline V gives CDR1 SQVTM, CDR2 ANQGSEA. J gave up 7 bases and V 4 bases, and 11 bases lay outside the gene matches. The CDR3 here is CSVVGSGEAGTQYF. The DNA for the CDR3 is TGCAGCGTTGTGGGTAGCGGGGAGGCGGGGACCCAGTACTTC.

The genes are TRBV15 and TRBJ2-7, with D possibly being TRBD1 or TRBD2 (5 bases each). This CDR3 is built from 14 residues. Trimming took off 5 bases at V and 1 base at J, with 12 bases between the two ends. The germline CDR1 and CDR2 sequences are LNHNV and YYDKDF (reference sequence). The CDR3 region has the DNA TGTGCCACCAGCCTCGAGGGACCTTCCTACGAGCAGTACTTC. It specifies CATSLEGPSYEQYF. The full variable domain, with the rest looked up from reference TRBV15 and TRBJ2-7, is DAMVIQNPRYQVTQFGKPVTLSCSQTLNHNVMYWYQQKSSQAPKLLFHYYDKDFNNEADTPDNFQSRRPNTSFCFLDIRSPGLGDTAMYLCATSLEGPSYEQYFGPGTRLTVT.

V is TRBV13 and J is TRBJ2-5, with a tentative D call TRBD2 (5 bases). The CDR3 sequence is 14 residues long. The ends were cut back, 4 bases at V and 0 bases at J, with 9 bases in the middle. Looked up from germline, CDR1 is PRHDT and CDR2 is FYEKMQ (reference sequence). The CDR3 loop is CASSSLGDQETQYF. The CDR3 nucleotides read TGTGCCAGCAGCTCCCTCGGGGACCAAGAGACCCAGTACTTC.

This clone appeared a few times. The V gene is TRBV29-1, the J gene TRBJ2-1; a possible D gene is TRBD1 (5 bases). V was trimmed by 3 bases and J by 4 bases, leaving 13 bases between them. The CDR3 is 14 residues long. Per the germline V gene, CDR1 is SQVTM and CDR2 is ANQGSEA. CDR3 amino acids: CSVDKGQRYNEQFF. The CDR3 DNA reads TGCAGCGTTGATAAGGGGCAGAGGTACAATGAGCAGTTCTTC.

There are a few counts of this clone. The chain combines TRBV6-5 with TRBJ2-1; D unclear. From germline, CDR1 is MNHEY and CDR2 SVGAGI. CDR3 length equals 13 residues. V lost 4 bases, J lost 6 bases, and 10 bases lay in between. The CDR3 nucleotides read TGTGCCAGCAGTTTTGGACGGTTCAATGAGCAGTTCTTC. This gives the protein CASSFGRFNEQFF.

This chain joins TRBV5-4 and TRBJ2-7; 7 bases are a match to TRBD1. This CDR3 region has 14 residues. Germline values: CDR1 SGHNT, CDR2 YYREEE (reference sequence). J lost 4 bases, V lost 5 bases, and 9 bases had no gene match. The CDR3 DNA is TGTGCCAGCAGTCTCCGGGACAGCGAGTACGAGCAGTACTTC. It translates to CASSLRDSEYEQYF.

The chain's CDR3 is CASSFLHQAGGGSYEQYF. The CDR3 DNA reads TGTGCCAGCAGCTTCCTTCACCAGGCGGGGGGCGGATCCTACGAGCAGTACTTC. V and J are TRBV11-2 and TRBJ2-7, with 8 bases aligning to TRBD2. V lost 3 bases to trimming and J lost 1 base; unmatched junction nucleotides: 14. This CDR3 is 18 amino acids long. Germline-derived CDR1 and CDR2 are SGHAT and FQNNGV.

This clone has at least ten counts. The chain uses TRBV4-2 and TRBJ2-3; 10 bases line up with TRBD2. The ends lost 0 bases at V and 1 base at J; junction bases unmatched: 1. Germline V gene data show CDR1 as LGHNA and CDR2 as YNFKEQ. This CDR3 contains 16 residues. In DNA form, the CDR3 reads TGTGCCAGCAGCCAAGATCTAGCGGGGGGCACAGATACGCAGTATTTT. Its protein is CASSQDLAGGTDTQYF.

The chain carries TRBV29-1 and TRBJ2-3, with a tentative D call TRBD1 (7 bases). Deletions cut 4 bases from V and 2 bases from J, with 19 bases between. The CDR3 contains 16 residues. Germline V CDR1 and CDR2: SQVTM, ANQGSEA. DNA of the CDR3: TGCAGCGTTGCCGCGGGACAGCACCGTCCCACAGATACGCAGTATTTT. It codes for CSVAAGQHRPTDTQYF.

CDR3 in DNA: TGTGCCAGTAGTATGGGGTCGGGGACTCAAGAGACCCAGTACTTC. It encodes CASSMGSGTQETQYF. The gene calls are TRBV19 and TRBJ2-5, with TRBD2 as a possible D gene (6 bases). CDR3 size: 15 residues. The germline CDR1 and CDR2 sequences are LNHDA and SQIVND (reference sequence). Trimming pared 3 bases from V and 2 bases from J, leaving 13 bases between.

This sequence joins TRBV4-3 and TRBJ1-2; D uncertain. The ends were cut back, 0 bases at V and 5 bases at J, with 10 bases in the middle. Germline V gives CDR1 LGHNA, CDR2 YSLEER. This CDR3 comprises 14 residues. CDR3 protein: CASSQDRGTYGYTF. In DNA, the CDR3 is TGCGCCAGCAGCCAAGATCGAGGAACTTATGGCTACACCTTC.

The chain links TRBV27 to TRBJ2-3; 7 bases align to TRBD2. CDR1 is MNHEY and CDR2 is SMNVEV in the germline V gene (reference sequence). The CDR3 runs to 16 residues. J gave up 5 bases and V 5 bases, and 13 bases lay outside the gene matches. The CDR3: CASSILGGTWRDTQYF. The CDR3 nucleotides read TGTGCCAGCAGTATCCTCGGGGGGACTTGGAGAGATACGCAGTATTTT.

This chain links TRBV7-9 with TRBJ2-5; tentative D call: TRBD2 (6 bases). The V gene lost 3 bases and the J gene lost 3 bases, with 8 bases spanning the gap. This CDR3 spans 13 amino acids. Germline assignment: CDR1 SEHNR and CDR2 FQNEAQ (reference sequence). In DNA, the CDR3 is TGTGCCAGCAGCTTGGGGGGTAAAGAGACCCAGTACTTC. Translating it yields CASSLGGKETQYF.

V gene TRBV29-1 combines with J gene TRBJ2-2; no definite D call. The CDR3 runs 12 residues. Trimming removed 4 bases from V and 3 bases from J, with 6 bases in between. Looked up from germline, CDR1 is SQVTM and CDR2 is ANQGSEA. CDR3 nucleotide sequence: TGCAGCGTTGCTCTGGACACCGGGGAGCTGTTTTTT. Translation gives CSVALDTGELFF.

This clone was counted between two and nine times. The chain combines TRBV27 with TRBJ2-2; D remains unclear. Trimming left V 2 bases short and J 8 bases short, with 9 bases between. The germline gives CDR1 MNHEY, CDR2 SMNVEV (reference sequence). This CDR3 comprises 13 residues. The CDR3 spells CASSLPLPGELFF. CDR3 nucleotides: TGTGCCAGCAGTTTACCCCTTCCAGGGGAGCTGTTTTTT.

The chain combines TRBV4-2 with TRBJ2-3; a possible D gene is TRBD2 (6 bases). The length of the CDR3 is 13 residues. Germline V gene data show CDR1 as LGHNA and CDR2 as YNFKEQ. The V and J ends lost 4 bases and 7 bases respectively, with 12 bases between them. CDR3 in DNA: TGTGCCAGCAGCCCGGACGCGGGGTATACGCAGTATTTT. As protein: CASSPDAGYTQYF.

This chain connects TRBV19 to TRBJ1-2; D unresolved. V gave up 7 bases and J gave up 3 bases, with 12 bases separating them. In germline, CDR1 is LNHDA, CDR2 SQIVND (reference sequence). This CDR3 region has 13 residues. Here the CDR3 reads CASTPDGDYGYTF. In DNA form, the CDR3 reads TGTGCCAGTACTCCCGACGGGGACTATGGCTACACCTTC.

The chain combines TRBV2 with TRBJ1-6; 10 bases map to TRBD1. The V gene end was trimmed by 4 bases and the J gene end by 7 bases; junction bases not matched to a gene: 10. The CDR3 is 17 residues long. Germline V gives CDR1 SNHLY, CDR2 FYNNEI. CDR3 in DNA: TGTGCCAGCAGTGGGCCTTCACCGGGACAGGGGAATTCACCCCTCCACTTT. This sequence encodes CASSGPSPGQGNSPLHF.

The chain is built from TRBV11-3 and TRBJ2-1, with D maybe TRBD2 (7 bases). This CDR3 comprises 14 residues. V was shortened by 2 bases and J by 7 bases, with 12 bases between the two germline ends. The germline gives CDR1 SGHNT, CDR2 YENEEA. The CDR3 spells CASSLPGGGNEQFF. The CDR3 region has the DNA TGTGCCAGCAGCTTACCGGGGGGCGGGAATGAGCAGTTCTTC.

This chain joins TRBV13 and TRBJ1-4, with a weak D call TRBD1 (6 bases). Trimming removed 1 base at V and 7 bases at J, with 13 bases between. Germline lookup yields CDR1 PRHDT and CDR2 FYEKMQ (reference sequence). The CDR3 contains 15 residues. CDR3 nucleotide sequence: TGTGCCAGCAGCTTAGACGGGGGCGCGTCTGAAAAACTGTTTTTT. This codes for CASSLDGGASEKLFF.

This clone showed up just a few times. The chain uses TRBV14 and TRBJ1-1; unclear D gene. V was shortened by 2 bases and J by 8 bases, with 12 bases between the two germline ends. The germline gives CDR1 SGHDN, CDR2 FVKESK. CDR3 length: 13 residues. For the CDR3, the DNA is TGTGCCAGCAGCCAACCCCCTGGGGTCGAAGCTTTCTTT. Its protein is CASSQPPGVEAFF. Complete variable domain (other parts from reference TRBV14 and TRBJ1-1): EAGVTQFPSHSVIEKGQTVTLRCDPISGHDNLYWYRRVMGKEIKFLLHFVKESKQDESGMPNNRFLAERTGGTYSTLKVQPAELEDSGVYFCASSQPPGVEAFFGQGTRLTVV.

This clone was seen a handful of times. The J gene is TRBJ2-5, the V gene TRBV25-1; no clear D. Trimming took 2 bases from V and 2 from J, leaving 6 bases between them. The CDR3 loop spans 13 amino acids. Germline values: CDR1 MGHDK, CDR2 SYGVNS. This CDR3 reads CASSELSQETQYF. The CDR3, as DNA: TGTGCCAGCAGTGAACTGTCACAAGAGACCCAGTACTTC.

The chain uses TRBV30 and TRBJ2-7; 7 bases are a match to TRBD1. This CDR3 region has 12 residues. With 0 bases clipped from V and 6 bases from J, the junction kept 2 bases outside the gene matches. CDR1 and CDR2 (germline): GTSNPN, SVGIG (reference sequence). CDR3 in DNA: TGTGCCTGGAGTGTGGCAGGGGGCGAGCAGTACTTC. Its protein product is CAWSVAGGEQYF.

V gene TRBV30 combines with J gene TRBJ2-1, with D possibly TRBD2 on 7 matching bases. The CDR3 consists of 15 residues. V gave up 8 bases and J gave up 2 bases, with 19 bases separating them. The germline V gene encodes CDR1 GTSNPN and CDR2 SVGIG (reference sequence). CDR3 sequence (DNA): TGTGCCCGACAACCTGGCGGGGGCCCCTACAATGAGCAGTTCTTC. Encoded protein: CARQPGGGPYNEQFF.

This chain connects TRBV7-6 to TRBJ2-7, with 8 bases aligning to TRBD1. The V and J ends lost 1 base and 4 bases, in that order; junction bases with no gene match: 0. The CDR3 sequence is 13 residues long. Germline CDR1 and CDR2: SGHVS and FNYEAQ. The CDR3 spells CASSLGTGYEQYF. The DNA for the CDR3 is TGTGCCAGCAGCTTAGGGACAGGGTACGAGCAGTACTTC.

This sequence joins TRBV30 and TRBJ2-2; TRBD2 might be the D (6 bases). The CDR3 has 17 residues. Germline V gives CDR1 GTSNPN, CDR2 SVGIG (reference sequence). Trimming took 3 bases from V and 0 from J, leaving 17 bases between them. The CDR3 loop reads CAWSPLGGDSNTGELFF. DNA of the CDR3: TGTGCCTGGAGCCCCCTAGGAGGGGACTCGAACACCGGGGAGCTGTTTTTT.

The chain is built from TRBV30 and TRBJ1-5; D uncertain. This CDR3 has 15 amino acids. Germline V lookup: CDR1 GTSNPN, CDR2 SVGIG (reference sequence). V was shortened by 0 bases and J by 3 bases, with 12 bases between the two germline ends. The CDR3 here is CAWSVGGRNNQPQHF. CDR3 nucleotides: TGTGCCTGGAGTGTCGGAGGGCGGAACAATCAGCCCCAGCATTTT. The whole variable domain, filled in from reference TRBV30 and TRBJ1-5, reads SQTIHQWPATLVQPVGSPLSLECTVEGTSNPNLYWYRQAAGRGLQLLFYSVGIGQISSEVPQNLSASRPQDRQFILSSKKLLLSDSGFYLCAWSVGGRNNQPQHFGDGTRLSIL.